These 4 T cell receptor beta chains originate from one sample sequenced in a study of regulatory T cells in long-lasting Graves disease. Building the TCR beta libraries relied on iRepertoire HTBI primers, and CDR3 regions underwent Arm-PCR. Each CDR3 protein is one row after TCRdb ran MiXCR on the multiplex PCR reads. The table records around 460,000 distinct CDR3 sequences, roughly 21% of them present only once. Indicated time point: persistent/refractory GD, antithyroid drugs over 5 years with positive TRAb. With RNA extracted from PBMCs as input, the TCR library was made. This material consisted of peripheral blood mononuclear cells (PBMCs), taken when the disease was refractory, from a patient treated with antithyroid drugs. These receptor sequences come from a female donor with Graves disease.

This clonotype showed up many times. The V gene is TRBV28, the J gene TRBJ1-6, with TRBD1 as a possible D gene (5 bases). CDR3 size: 15 residues. Per the germline V gene, CDR1 is MDHEN and CDR2 is SYDVKM. V was trimmed by 8 bases and J by 9 bases, leaving 20 bases between them. In DNA, the CDR3 is TGTGCCAGCTCGAATGGGAGGGGAATGCGTTCACCCCTCCACTTT. Translation: CASSNGRGMRSPLHF.

The chain is built from TRBV25-1 and TRBJ1-1; D is uncertain. This CDR3 is 16 amino acids long. Per germline, CDR1 MGHDK and CDR2 SYGVNS. With 7 bases removed from V and 1 base from J, the gap between germline ends came to 19 bases. CDR3 in DNA: TGTGCCAGCATAGTGGTCCCAGCCATGGAGAACACTGAAGCTTTCTTT. This gives the protein CASIVVPAMENTEAFF.

This clonotype has ten or more counts. The chain has TRBV9 and TRBJ2-5, with D perhaps being TRBD1 or TRBD2 (5 bases each). Deletions cut 0 bases from V and 0 bases from J, with 9 bases between. The germline gives CDR1 SGDLS, CDR2 YYNGEE. The CDR3 spans 15 residues. This CDR3 reads CASSVGDADQETQYF. In DNA, the CDR3 is TGTGCCAGCAGCGTAGGGGACGCCGACCAAGAGACCCAGTACTTC.

By its share, this clonotype is medium-sized (0.01 to 0.1%). The V call is TRBV27, the J call TRBJ2-7; D may be TRBD2 (5 bases). Trimming left V 6 bases short and J 0 bases short, with 15 bases between. Per germline, CDR1 MNHEY and CDR2 SMNVEV (reference sequence). The CDR3 runs to 15 residues. Here the CDR3 DNA reads TGTGCCAGCAGACCCTCCCCGGCGGGCTCCTACGAGCAGTACTTC. This sequence encodes CASRPSPAGSYEQYF.